The next 13 T cell receptor beta chains were all read from a single sample in a study of regulatory T cells in long-lasting Graves disease. In building TCR beta libraries, iRepertoire HTBI primers were used together with Arm-PCR of CDR3 regions. TCRdb reprocessed the multiplex PCR reads with MiXCR, giving one entry per CDR3 protein. Here the sample spans roughly 400,000 distinct CDR3 sequences, about 15% being singletons. Specified time point: newly diagnosed GD, antithyroid drugs for less than 3 months. RNA extracted from PBMCs served as the sequencing template. The same specimen was also included in a second study, on T cells in Graves' hyperthyroidism and ophthalmopathy.

Specimen: peripheral blood mononuclear cells (PBMCs), collected at new diagnosis, from a patient treated with antithyroid drugs. These receptors were taken from a woman aged 40 to 55 with Graves disease.

The sample holds a few counts of this clonotype. The chain links TRBV15 to TRBJ2-1; tentative D call: TRBD2 (6 bases). Germline assignment: CDR1 LNHNV and CDR2 YYDKDF (reference sequence). Between the trimmed V and J ends, which lost 1 base and 6 bases, there was a span of 16 bases. The CDR3 length is 16 residues. This CDR3 is CATSRGGTLGPNEQFF. The DNA for the CDR3 is TGTGCCACCAGCAGAGGCGGGACTTTGGGGCCCAATGAGCAGTTCTTC.

This clonotype was seen at least ten times. The V and J genes are TRBV11-3 and TRBJ1-1, with 9 positions matching TRBD1. Germline V gene lookup returns CDR1 SGHNT and CDR2 YENEEA. The CDR3 is made up of 15 amino acids. V lost 3 bases to trimming and J lost 4 bases; unmatched junction nucleotides: 6. DNA for the CDR3: TGTGCCAGCAGCTTGGAACAGGGGGCGCGCACTGAAGCTTTCTTT. Amino acid sequence: CASSLEQGARTEAFF.

V is TRBV5-6 and J is TRBJ2-1, with 11 nucleotides matching TRBD1. Trimming at V came to 3 bases and at J to 3 bases, leaving 2 bases not matched to a gene. The CDR3 totals 15 residues. Germline loops: CDR1 SGHDT, CDR2 YYEEEE. The CDR3 coding sequence is TGTGCCAGCAGCTGGGGACAGGGGGGCTACAATGAGCAGTTCTTC. Translated: CASSWGQGGYNEQFF.

To note about this clonotype: This could be a read error, since a much larger clone is one nucleotide away. The chain joins TRBV14 to TRBJ2-4, with a possible D match to TRBD2 (6 bases). CDR3 size: 18 residues. Germline V gene data show CDR1 as SGHDN and CDR2 as FVKESK. The CDR3 here is CASSSGLGRQLARNIQYF. The CDR3 nucleotides are TGTGCCAGCAGCTCCGGCCTCGGCCGGCAACTAGCCAGAAACATTCAGTACTTC. The variable domain in full, completed from reference TRBV14 and TRBJ2-4, reads EAGVTQFPSHSVIEKGQTVTLRCDPISGHDNLYWYRRVMGKEIKFLLHFVKESKQDESGMPNNRFLAERTGGTYSTLKVQPAELEDSGVYFCASSSGLGRQLARNIQYFGAGTRLSVL.

This clonotype occurred many times. V usage is TRBV2 and J usage is TRBJ2-1; weak D call: TRBD2 (6 bases). The length of the CDR3 is 14 residues. CDR1 and CDR2 from the germline V gene are SNHLY and FYNNEI. The V end was cut by 7 bases, the J end by 3 bases, with 13 bases between. CDR3 in amino acids: CASKREDFYNEQFF. The CDR3 DNA reads TGTGCCAGCAAGAGGGAGGACTTCTACAATGAGCAGTTCTTC.

This clonotype occurred a few times. This chain uses TRBV27 with TRBJ2-5, with TRBD2 identical over 9 bases. V was pared by 4 bases and J by 3 bases, with 15 bases of the junction left unmatched. The CDR3 consists of 18 residues. CDR1 MNHEY and CDR2 SMNVEV come from the germline V gene (reference sequence). CDR3 nucleotides: TGTGCCAGCAGTTCATATCCCCCCTTAGCGGGAGAAGAAGAGACCCAGTACTTC. It specifies CASSSYPPLAGEEETQYF.

In this sample, this clonotype turned up a few times. V and J are TRBV7-2 and TRBJ2-5, with 9 bases identical to TRBD1. Germline V gene data show CDR1 as SGHTA and CDR2 as FQGNSA. V was clipped by 5 bases and J by 5 bases; unmatched bases: 9. CDR3 length: 15 amino acids. CDR3 bases: TGTGCCAGCAGCGTAGGGACAGGGTTATGGGAGACCCAGTACTTC. It translates to CASSVGTGLWETQYF.

This clonotype was counted ten times or more. The rearrangement joins TRBV11-2 to TRBJ2-1, with TRBD2 matching over 9 bases. V lost 1 base to trimming and J lost 10 bases; unmatched junction nucleotides: 5. The CDR3 covers 14 residues. CDR1 SGHAT and CDR2 FQNNGV come from the germline V gene. The CDR3 here is CASSLGGRAKEQFF. The CDR3 DNA is TGTGCCAGCAGCTTAGGCGGGAGGGCAAAGGAGCAGTTCTTC.

This clonotype has a handful of counts. V usage is TRBV28 and J usage is TRBJ1-1; perhaps TRBD1 as D (5 bases). The CDR3 contains 18 residues. Trimming removed 4 bases from V and 0 bases from J, with 21 bases in between. From germline, CDR1 is MDHEN and CDR2 SYDVKM. CDR3 protein: CASSSSTGRNTMNTEAFF. DNA of the CDR3: TGTGCCAGCAGTTCGTCCACGGGACGGAATACCATGAACACTGAAGCTTTCTTT.

V and J are TRBV19 and TRBJ2-1, with D possibly being TRBD1 (6 bases). Trimming took off 1 base at V and 5 bases at J, with 12 bases between the two ends. The CDR3 is made up of 15 amino acids. Per the germline V gene, CDR1 is LNHDA and CDR2 is SQIVND (reference sequence). The CDR3 bases are TGTGCCAGTAGTATAGGGGGCGACAGGAACAATGAGCAGTTCTTC. It translates to CASSIGGDRNNEQFF.

The table lists this clonotype with many counts. This chain connects TRBV20-1 to TRBJ2-7; D gene ambiguous. CDR3 length: 13 residues. The germline CDR1 and CDR2 sequences are DFQATT and SNEGSKA (reference sequence). V was pared by 3 bases and J by 6 bases, with 15 bases between. The CDR3 bases are TGCAGTGCTAGCGGCTTAGGGTTATCCGAGCAGTACTTC. It translates to CSASGLGLSEQYF.

This clonotype was counted between two and nine times. A much larger clone differs from this one at a single base, so this may be a read error. The CDR3 spells CASSPIAGGHNEQYF. CDR3 DNA sequence: TGTGCCAGCAGTCCGATAGCGGGAGGTCACAATGAGCAGTACTTC. The genes are TRBV2 and TRBJ2-7; 10 bases agree with TRBD2. Per germline, CDR1 SNHLY and CDR2 FYNNEI. The CDR3 is 15 amino acids. The trim removed 5 bases at V and 7 bases at J, leaving 11 bases unmatched.

The sample holds a few counts of this clonotype. This chain uses TRBV19 with TRBJ2-1, with a tentative D call TRBD2 (6 bases). CDR1 is LNHDA and CDR2 is SQIVND in the germline V gene (reference sequence). V was cut by 3 bases and J by 9 bases, with 21 bases left in between. The CDR3 sequence is 16 residues long. The CDR3, as DNA: TGTGCCAGTAGTATCGGGTTGCGGGAAGGGTTGGGTGAGCAGTTCTTC. Amino acid sequence: CASSIGLREGLGEQFF.